This TCR beta chain was captured in a study of identical twins (dated by TCRdb to between 2015 and 2016). A note on the overall study: To test whether fetal clonotypes persist, this study deep-sequenced TCR alpha and beta repertoires from monozygotic twins, from unrelated adults of various ages, and from cord blood. To rule out contamination, the twin experiments were replicated at different times with different library preparation protocols.

The V and J ends are trimmed by 7 bases and 8 bases, leaving 17 bases between them. CDR1 and CDR2 were assigned from the germline V gene as SNHLY and FYNNEI. Its CDR3 holds 13 amino acids, cysteine through phenylalanine. Only the CDR3 DNA stays, 39 bases, in frame from base 1. Turning to this clonotype: Its cognate antigen has yet to be identified. No quality values exist for individual bases; no much larger clone is one base distant.

The library was prepared using 5' RACE. Sequencing was carried out with an Illumina HiSeq 2000. A universal primer binding site was added through template switching, and the final cDNA carried a unique molecular identifier so that TCR cDNA molecules could be counted accurately. Specific primers in the conserved constant-segment region were used to synthesize first-strand cDNA for TCR alpha and beta chains. Each cDNA library was double barcoded, with a SMART-Mk sample barcode plus Illumina barcodes, to control for contamination. Two successive PCR steps introduced TruSeq adapter sequences along with Illumina sample barcodes. Sequencing of the TCR alpha and beta cDNA libraries was done on the Illumina HiSeq platform using custom primers. Per the source publication's procedure: Unique molecular identifiers were extracted from raw reads with MiGEC, and CDR3 positions were determined with MiXCR. For each individual, recombination models were inferred using an EM algorithm with the repgenHMM and IGoR tools. The tcR package in R was used for shared clonotype analysis, with sharing normalized by the product of cloneset sizes. To study raw recombination free of thymic and clonal selection effects, out-of-frame nonproductive sequences were analyzed. TCRdb trimmed public reads at Q25 via fastp, called clones via MiXCR and kept in-frame beta chains. One record per CDR3 amino acid sequence lists the most common genes and DNA. TCRdb's processing, not the authors', yielded these V and J calls. The sample contains about 520,000 distinct CDR3 sequences, approximately 22% of them found a single time. The ten largest clones capture 0.8% to 1% of the sample.

What the work shows at the level of the full study, not this receptor alone: Compared with coincidental sharing between unrelated individuals, out-of-frame TCR alpha sequences shared between twins showed an excess of sequences with low generation probability. The excess sharing between twins in beta out-of-frame sequences was weaker because fewer shared sequences reduced the signal-to-noise ratio. Invariant T cells such as MAIT and iNKT could partly confound zero-insertion analyses, although diverse VJ usage argued against such confounding for most clonotypes. In monozygotic twins, out-of-frame TCR alpha sharing was systematically underestimated by recombination models, although the models agreed with sharing between unrelated individuals. Because the same donors could not be followed over many years, the conclusions relied on cross-sectional statistical analysis. Fewer insertions were carried by abundant cord blood beta clonotypes; a weaker similar trend was observed in young adult naive repertoires, while no such trend was observed in memory repertoires.

Only healthy Caucasian donors were included. The twin cohort comprised three pairs of female monozygotic twins, all aged roughly 18 to 30 years. Positive isolation kits from Invitrogen were used to isolate CD4+ and CD8+ T cell populations. These data were also filed under a second study, of T cells expressing NK-cell markers. Looking at the second paper: Three sorted T-cell subsets (CD3+CD56+NKG2C+, CD3+CD56+NKG2C- and CD3+CD56-NKG2C+) from roughly 8 donors had their TCR beta-chain repertoires profiled. Of the eight sequenced donors, seven were found to be HCMV-seropositive and one was found to be HCMV-seronegative. To restrict sorting to alphabetaTCR-expressing T cells, an anti-gammadeltaTCR antibody was added in several experiments. In 6 or 7 donors, the dominant CD3+CD56+NKG2C+ clonotypes ranked among the top 10 CD8+ clonotypes, making up roughly 1.0-7.5% of CD8+ T cells. Those dominant clonotypes were again the most abundant among CD3+CD56-NKG2C+ cells in several donors, at about 25-60.1%. Whether the expanded NKG2C-expressing T cell clones were specific for HCMV antigens was left unclear. All eight donors whose samples were sequenced were randomly selected healthy volunteers, three of them men and five women. HCMV serostatus was determined by detecting HCMV-specific IgG in serum with a commercial ELISA kit. MIGEC handled demultiplexing of the reads and grouping by UMI, while MiTCR was used to assemble and quantify clonotypes. Only TCR cDNA sequences supported by at least two reads were kept to exclude erroneous sequences. Downstream repertoire analysis used the tcR package, and clonotypes were matched across fractions by CDR3 nucleotide sequence plus V segment. VDJmatch was used to annotate antigen specificity against VDJdb, with one amino acid substitution in CDR3 allowed.

The sequence derives from a woman aged 18-29 years in good health. What was sequenced was CD4+ T cells sorted from blood. The chain was built from TRBV2 and TRBJ1-2, with a weak D call of TRBD1 (5 bases match). The CDR3 in this case is CASIRDALRGYTF. The base sequence is TGTGCCAGCATTAGGGACGCACTCCGAGGCTACACCTTC.